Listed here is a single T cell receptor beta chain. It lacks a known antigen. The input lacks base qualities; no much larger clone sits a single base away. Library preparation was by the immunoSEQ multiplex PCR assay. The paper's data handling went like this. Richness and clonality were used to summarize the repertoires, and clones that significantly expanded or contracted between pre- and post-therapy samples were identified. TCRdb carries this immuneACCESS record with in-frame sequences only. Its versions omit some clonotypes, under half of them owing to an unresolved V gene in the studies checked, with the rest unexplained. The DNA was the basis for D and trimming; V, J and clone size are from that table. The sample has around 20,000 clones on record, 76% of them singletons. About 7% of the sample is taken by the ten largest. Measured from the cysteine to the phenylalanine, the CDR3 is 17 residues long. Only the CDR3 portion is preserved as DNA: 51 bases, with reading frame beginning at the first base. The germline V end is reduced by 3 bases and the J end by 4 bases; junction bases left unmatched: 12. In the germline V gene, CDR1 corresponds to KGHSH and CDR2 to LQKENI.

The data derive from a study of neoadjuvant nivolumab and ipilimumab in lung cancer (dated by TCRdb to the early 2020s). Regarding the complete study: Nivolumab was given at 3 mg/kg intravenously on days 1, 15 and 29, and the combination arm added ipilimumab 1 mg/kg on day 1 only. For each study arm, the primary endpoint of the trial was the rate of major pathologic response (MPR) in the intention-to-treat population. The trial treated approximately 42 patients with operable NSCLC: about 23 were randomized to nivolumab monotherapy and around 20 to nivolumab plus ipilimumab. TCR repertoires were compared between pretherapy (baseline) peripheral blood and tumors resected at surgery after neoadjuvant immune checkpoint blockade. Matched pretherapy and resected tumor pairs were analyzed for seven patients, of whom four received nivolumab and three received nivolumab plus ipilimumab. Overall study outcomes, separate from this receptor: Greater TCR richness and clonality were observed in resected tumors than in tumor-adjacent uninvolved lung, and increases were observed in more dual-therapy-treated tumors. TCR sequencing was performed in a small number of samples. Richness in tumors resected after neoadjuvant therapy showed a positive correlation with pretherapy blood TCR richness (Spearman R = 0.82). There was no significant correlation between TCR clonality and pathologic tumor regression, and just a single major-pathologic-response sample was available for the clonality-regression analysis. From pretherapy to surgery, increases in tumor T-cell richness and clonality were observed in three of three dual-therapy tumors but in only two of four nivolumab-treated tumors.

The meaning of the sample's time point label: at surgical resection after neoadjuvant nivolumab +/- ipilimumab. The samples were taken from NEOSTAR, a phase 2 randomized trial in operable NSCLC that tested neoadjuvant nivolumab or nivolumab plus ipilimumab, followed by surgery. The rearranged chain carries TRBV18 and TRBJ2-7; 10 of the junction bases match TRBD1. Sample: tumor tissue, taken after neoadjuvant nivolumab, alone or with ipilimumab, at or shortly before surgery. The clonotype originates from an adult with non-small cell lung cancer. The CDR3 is CASSPNPGQGYFYEQYF. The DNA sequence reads TGTGCCAGCTCACCGAATCCGGGACAGGGGTATTTTTACGAGCAGTACTTC.